Sequencing of this T cell receptor beta chain was carried out in a study of blood T cells in healthy people across ages. The study, taken as a whole, reports: Strong correlation linked observed beta diversity and percent naive T cells.

In germline, CDR1 is GTSNPN, CDR2 SVGIG (reference sequence). The length of the CDR3 is 13 residues. The germline V and J ends were trimmed by 0 bases and 6 bases, with 9 bases remaining between them. A second PCR of 7 to 11 cycles used a sample-barcoded 5' primer and a J-beta primer mix. TCRdb called the 5' RACE reads again in MiXCR, with one record for every CDR3 protein. The sample carries about 1,400,000 distinct CDR3 sequences, approximately 60% recorded once. A word on this clonotype: The antigen remains undetermined.

Sequenced material: blood. The chain links TRBV30 to TRBJ2-1; D assignment may be TRBD1 or TRBD2 (6 bases each). The origin of this receptor is a young man in good health. Here the CDR3 DNA reads TGTGCCTGGAGTGTAGGGGGGCCCAATGAGCAGTTCTTC. This encodes CAWSVGGPNEQFF.